This T cell receptor beta chain was obtained from a study of blood T cell repertoires in COVID-19. Overall study context: Donors in the United States, Italy and Spain gave samples during acute or convalescent COVID-19. T cells, B-cell-depleted T cells, or PBMCs supplied cDNA or gDNA.

This table comes from immunoSEQ multiplex PCR, and its TCRdb copy is limited to in-frame clones, with some not included. Here the sample spans 120,000 to 150,000 clones, around nine tenths being singletons. The sample was peripheral blood. This receptor was identified in a human donor in a cohort sampled during active COVID-19.

This CDR3 is CASSLRGTSGRTGANVLTF. CDR3 coding DNA: TGTGCCAGCAGTTTGCGAGGGACTAGCGGGAGGACTGGGGCCAACGTCCTGACTTTC. V and J are TRBV27 and TRBJ2-6, with 15 bases that match TRBD2. The CDR3 runs to 19 residues. Germline lookup yields CDR1 MNHEY and CDR2 SMNVEV (reference sequence). Trimming removed 3 bases from V and 2 bases from J; junction bases left unmatched: 5. The complete variable domain, with remaining parts taken from reference TRBV27 and TRBJ2-6, reads EAQVTQNPRYLITVTGKKLTVTCSQNMNHEYMSWYRQDPGLGLRQIYYSMNVEVTDKGDVPEGYKVSRKEKRNFPLILESPSPNQTSLYFCASSLRGTSGRTGANVLTFGAGSRLTVL.